This T cell receptor (beta chain) was found in a study of radiation and T cells in renal cell carcinoma. The study's findings and limits: No pretreatment tumor biopsies were available for baseline clonotypes. In blood, top tumor clones expanded by 2 weeks, shrinking by 4.

Time point in this sample: blood 4 weeks post-SBRT, at nephrectomy. Treatment described: 15 Gy SBRT to primary tumor, nephrectomy 4 weeks later. Nephrectomy followed 15 Gy stereotactic body radiation by 4 weeks. The tumor was a clear cell renal cell carcinoma. Germline V gives CDR1 GTSNPN, CDR2 SVGIG (reference sequence). The CDR3 loop spans 15 amino acids. Trimming shortened V by 1 base and J by 1 base, and 11 bases separated the two germline ends. On this clone itself: The antigen remains unidentified.

Profiling relied on immunoSEQ multiplex PCR, and the TCRdb table lists in-frame clones only, not all of them. The sample yields about 78,000 clones, 89% seen once. The chain links TRBV30 to TRBJ1-5; D is possibly TRBD1 (5 bases). The sequencing used blood, collected from a patient whose treatment included radiotherapy and nephrectomy. The TCR was taken from a woman in her 70s with renal cell carcinoma. In DNA, the CDR3 is TGTGCCTGGAGTGGGGACCGGGACAGCAATCAGCCCCAGCATTTT. Its protein product is CAWSGDRDSNQPQHF.